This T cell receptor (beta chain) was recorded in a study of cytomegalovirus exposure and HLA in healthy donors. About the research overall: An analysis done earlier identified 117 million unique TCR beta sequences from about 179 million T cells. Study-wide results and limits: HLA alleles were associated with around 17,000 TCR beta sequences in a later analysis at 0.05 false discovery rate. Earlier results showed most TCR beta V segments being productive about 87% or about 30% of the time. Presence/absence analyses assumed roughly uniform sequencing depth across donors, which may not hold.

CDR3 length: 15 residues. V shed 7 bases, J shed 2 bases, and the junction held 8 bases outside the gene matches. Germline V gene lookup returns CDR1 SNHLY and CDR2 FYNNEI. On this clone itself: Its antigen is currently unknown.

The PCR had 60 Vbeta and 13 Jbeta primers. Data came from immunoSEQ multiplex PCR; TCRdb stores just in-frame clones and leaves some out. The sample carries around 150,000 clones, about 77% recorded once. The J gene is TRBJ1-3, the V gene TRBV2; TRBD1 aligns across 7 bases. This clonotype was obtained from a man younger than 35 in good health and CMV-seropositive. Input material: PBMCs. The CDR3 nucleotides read TGTGCCAGCACCACCAGGGGGGCGGCTGGAAACACCATATATTTT. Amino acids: CASTTRGAAGNTIYF.